Described below is a single T cell receptor (beta chain) sequence and its context. Its antigen is not known. This record belongs to a study of graft-versus-host responses after intestinal transplantation. As for the study in general: Recipients received multivisceral, liver-intestinal, or isolated intestinal transplants. All recipients were given anti-thymocyte globulin induction, and tacrolimus and steroids were then administered for 2 to 3 years.

V dropped 6 bases and J dropped 0 bases, with 6 bases sitting between them. Germline loops: CDR1 MNHEY, CDR2 SVGAGI. The CDR3 totals 13 residues. This table comes from immunoSEQ multiplex PCR, and its TCRdb copy is limited to in-frame clones, with some not included. The table lists approximately 97,000 clones, 85% to 95% of them singletons. Whole-study findings and limits: Early after transplant, HvG declines were associated with peak levels of circulating GvH clones. Within the allografts of patients who had graft-donor T cell macrochimerism, graft-versus-host to host-versus-graft clonal ratios were high.

The TCR was taken from a human donor who was the organ donor for an intestinal transplant. Sequenced here: unstimulated CD8+ T cells sorted from spleen or lymph node cells, sampled before transplant. This chain connects TRBV6-5 to TRBJ1-5; no firm D call. This chain's CDR3 is CASREYSNQPQHF. The CDR3, as DNA: TGTGCCAGCAGGGAGTATAGCAATCAGCCCCAGCATTTT.